The T cell receptor (beta chain) described here comes from a study of post-analysis software for immune sequencing data. Whole-study findings and limits: Diversity measured as normalized Chao1 was significantly lower in multiple sclerosis patients than in controls. About five TRBV segments (TRBV5-6, TRBV5-1 and TRBV20-1 among them) occurred more frequently in patients than in controls.

Concerning this clonotype itself: Its antigen is undetermined.

TCR beta libraries were prepared from cDNA with unique molecular identifiers. TCRdb ran MiXCR on the PCR reads and lists one entry per CDR3 protein. The sample has some 800,000 distinct CDR3 sequences, 40% to 55% seen once; the top ten hold over 4.5%. The V gene lost 6 bases and the J gene lost 5 bases, with 16 bases spanning the gap. The CDR3 totals 14 residues. Sample: blood. The chain joins TRBV12-3 or TRBV12-4 to TRBJ2-5; no clear D. The TCR comes from a girl between 5 and 17 years old with multiple sclerosis. The CDR3 protein is CASRAGPSRETQYF. CDR3 sequence (DNA): TGTGCCAGCAGGGCCGGACCCTCCAGGGAGACCCAGTACTTC.